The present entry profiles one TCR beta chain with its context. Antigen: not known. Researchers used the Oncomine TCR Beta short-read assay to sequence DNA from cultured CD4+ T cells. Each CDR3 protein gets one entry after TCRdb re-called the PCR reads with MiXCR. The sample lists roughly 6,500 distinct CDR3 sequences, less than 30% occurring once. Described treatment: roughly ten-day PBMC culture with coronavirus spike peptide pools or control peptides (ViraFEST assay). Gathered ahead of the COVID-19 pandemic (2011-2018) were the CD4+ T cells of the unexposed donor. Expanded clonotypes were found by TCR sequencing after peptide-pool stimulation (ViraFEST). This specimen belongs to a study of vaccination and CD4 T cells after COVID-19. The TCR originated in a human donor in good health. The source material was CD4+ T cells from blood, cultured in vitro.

The CDR3 bases are TGTGCCAGCAGTTACTCTCAGGTTAACACTGAAGCTTTCTTT. This sequence encodes CASSYSQVNTEAFF. This chain uses TRBV6-2 or TRBV6-3 with TRBJ1-1, with D uncertain. This CDR3 comprises 14 residues. The germline V gene has CDR1 MNHEY and CDR2 SVGEGT. Trimming took 0 bases from V and 2 from J, leaving 7 bases between them.